This is a list of T cell receptor beta chains from one sample in a study of OX40 agonist ivuxolimab in advanced cancers. Generated by immunoSEQ multiplex PCR, the TCRdb table keeps only in-frame clones and is missing some. The repertoire holds tens of thousands of clones, with roughly nine tenths as singletons. The sequencing here drew on CD4+ or CD8+ T cells sorted from blood, taken in a trial of the OX40 agonist ivuxolimab. These receptor sequences come from an adult with an advanced solid tumor such as melanoma, head and neck, liver or kidney cancer. Both conserved end residues are part of each CDR3. A D gene is named only where the DNA matches it firmly. Clone sizes are given selectively: once, few, many, or a class where the clone is expanded.

CDR3: CASMRGTGNTIYF
DNA: TGTGCCAGTATGAGGGGGACAGGAAACACCATATATTTT
size: .
length: 13
J: TRBJ1-3
V: TRBV19
D: .

CDR3: CASSLVETGRNTIYF
DNA: TGCGCCAGCAGCCTTGTGGAGACTGGAAGGAACACCATATATTTT
size: .
length: 15
J: TRBJ1-3
V: TRBV4-1
D: .

CDR3: CASSTRPLDEAFF
DNA: TGTGCCAGCAGTACCCGCCCCTTGGATGAAGCTTTCTTT
size: .
length: 13
J: TRBJ1-1
V: TRBV28
D: .

CDR3: CSVEYPGDYEQYF
DNA: TGCAGCGTTGAATATCCGGGGGACTACGAGCAGTACTTC
size: .
length: 13
J: TRBJ2-7
V: TRBV29-1
D: .

CDR3: CASLDRGRETQYF
DNA: TGTGCCAGCCTCGACAGGGGGCGCGAGACCCAGTACTTC
size: .
length: 13
J: TRBJ2-5
V: TRBV5-6
D: TRBD1

CDR3: CASSQGETGTGNTIYF
DNA: TGTGCCAGCAGCCAGGGAGAGACAGGGACTGGAAACACCATATATTTT
size: .
length: 16
J: TRBJ1-3
V: TRBV4-2
D: TRBD1

CDR3: CASSYLRANLYTEAFF
DNA: TGTGCCAGCAGCTACCTCCGGGCCAATTTATACACTGAAGCTTTCTTT
size: .
length: 16
J: TRBJ1-1
V: TRBV6-5
D: .

CDR3: CASTPGTGASNEQFF
DNA: TGTGCCAGCACCCCCGGGACAGGGGCCTCGAATGAGCAGTTCTTC
size: .
length: 15
J: TRBJ2-1
V: TRBV6-5
D: TRBD1

CDR3: CASLRASNYGYTF
DNA: TGTGCCTCCTTAAGGGCCAGCAACTATGGCTACACCTTC
size: .
length: 13
J: TRBJ1-2
V: TRBV19
D: .

CDR3: CASSPFSGSSGNTIYF
DNA: TGTGCCAGCAGCCCCTTTAGTGGGAGCTCTGGAAACACCATATATTTT
size: .
length: 16
J: TRBJ1-3
V: TRBV7-2
D: .

CDR3: CASSPSGTQETQYF
DNA: TGTGCCAGTAGTCCGTCCGGTACCCAAGAGACCCAGTACTTC
size: .
length: 14
J: TRBJ2-5
V: TRBV19
D: .

CDR3: CASSLQGRTDTQYF
DNA: TGTGCCAGCAGTTTACAGGGACGGACAGATACGCAGTATTTT
size: .
length: 14
J: TRBJ2-3
V: TRBV28
D: .

CDR3: CASSLPGERGYEQYF
DNA: TGTGCCAGCAGCCTCCCAGGGGAAAGGGGCTACGAGCAGTACTTC
size: once
length: 15
J: TRBJ2-7
V: TRBV28
D: .

CDR3: CASSIARDRVYGYTF
DNA: TGTGCCAGTAGTATCGCCCGGGACAGGGTCTATGGCTACACCTTC
size: .
length: 15
J: TRBJ1-2
V: TRBV19
D: TRBD1

CDR3: CASSKRKNHRKSYSNQPQHF
DNA: TGTGCCAGCAGCAAAAGGAAAAATCACAGGAAATCCTATAGCAATCAGCCCCAGCATTTT
size: .
length: 20
J: TRBJ1-5
V: TRBV21-1
D: .

CDR3: CASSGQSNQPQHF
DNA: TGTGCCAGCTCAGGGCAGTCAAATCAGCCCCAGCATTTT
size: few
length: 13
J: TRBJ1-5
V: TRBV18
D: .

CDR3: CASSQDISPYNEQFF
DNA: TGTGCCAGCAGCCAAGATATTTCCCCCTACAATGAGCAGTTCTTC
size: .
length: 15
J: TRBJ2-1
V: TRBV4-2
D: .

CDR3: CASSLRQGTLKETQYF
DNA: TGTGCCAGCAGCTTAAGGCAGGGAACTCTAAAAGAGACCCAGTACTTC
size: .
length: 16
J: TRBJ2-5
V: TRBV7-9
D: .

CDR3: CASSQRGSGGGPYNEQFF
DNA: TGCGCCAGCAGCCAACGGGGTAGCGGGGGGGGCCCCTACAATGAGCAGTTCTTC
size: .
length: 18
J: TRBJ2-1
V: TRBV4-1
D: TRBD2

CDR3: CASSKRDRPRFYDEQYF
DNA: TGTGCCAGCAGCAAGAGGGACAGGCCCAGATTTTATGACGAGCAGTACTTC
size: .
length: 17
J: TRBJ2-7
V: TRBV21-1
D: .

CDR3: CASRATGGLEQYF
DNA: TGTGCCAGCAGAGCGACCGGCGGGCTCGAGCAGTACTTC
size: .
length: 13
J: TRBJ2-7
V: TRBV6-1
D: .

CDR3: CASSLDRTRGNTIYF
DNA: TGTGCCAGCAGTTTGGACCGAACCAGGGGAAACACCATATATTTT
size: .
length: 15
J: TRBJ1-3
V: TRBV28
D: .

CDR3: CASSSYRTSGAKRTQYF
DNA: TGTGCCAGCAGCTCCTACCGAACTAGCGGGGCTAAGAGAACCCAGTACTTC
size: .
length: 17
J: TRBJ2-5
V: TRBV11-2
D: TRBD2

CDR3: CASSLLGVSGNTIYF
DNA: TGTGCCAGCAGCCTCCTCGGGGTATCCGGAAACACCATATATTTT
size: .
length: 15
J: TRBJ1-3
V: TRBV6-5
D: .

CDR3: CASSEVRDLSYEQYF
DNA: TGTGCCAGCAGTGAAGTGAGGGACCTCTCCTACGAGCAGTACTTC
size: .
length: 15
J: TRBJ2-7
V: TRBV2
D: .

CDR3: CASSPPQGAREKLFF
DNA: TGTGCCAGCTCACCTCCACAGGGGGCGCGAGAAAAACTGTTTTTT
size: once
length: 15
J: TRBJ1-4
V: TRBV18
D: TRBD1

CDR3: CASNTGGGETQYF
DNA: TGTGCCAGCAATACAGGGGGCGGAGAGACCCAGTACTTC
size: .
length: 13
J: TRBJ2-5
V: TRBV28
D: TRBD1

CDR3: CASSSRLAAYNEQFF
DNA: TGTGCCAGCAGCTCCAGACTAGCGGCCTACAATGAGCAGTTCTTC
size: .
length: 15
J: TRBJ2-1
V: TRBV11-1
D: TRBD2

CDR3: CASSPRGGEQYF
DNA: TGTGCCAGCAGTCCGAGGGGGGGCGAGCAGTACTTC
size: .
length: 12
J: TRBJ2-7
V: TRBV27
D: .

CDR3: CASGGMDGYTF
DNA: TGTGCCAGCGGAGGAATGGACGGCTACACCTTC
size: .
length: 11
J: TRBJ1-2
V: TRBV28
D: .

CDR3: CASSFRRTDTGELFF
DNA: TGTGCCAGCAGTTTTAGGAGGACGGACACCGGGGAGCTGTTTTTT
size: .
length: 15
J: TRBJ2-2
V: TRBV27
D: .

CDR3: CAIRGGNEAFF
DNA: TGTGCCATCCGCGGGGGAAATGAAGCTTTCTTT
size: .
length: 11
J: TRBJ1-1
V: TRBV28
D: .

CDR3: CSVGGGRSENYGYTF
DNA: TGCAGCGTTGGAGGGGGTAGATCTGAGAACTATGGCTACACCTTC
size: .
length: 15
J: TRBJ1-2
V: TRBV29-1
D: .

CDR3: CASTSWGPNNEQFF
DNA: TGTGCCAGCACCTCCTGGGGGCCCAACAATGAGCAGTTCTTC
size: .
length: 14
J: TRBJ2-1
V: TRBV6-5
D: .

CDR3: CASSQDPRQSIHF
DNA: TGCGCCAGCAGCCAAGACCCAAGACAGAGTATACATTTT
size: few
length: 13
J: TRBJ1-5
V: TRBV4-1
D: .

CDR3: CASSPWVTAGGGETQYF
DNA: TGTGCCAGCAGTCCCTGGGTAACAGCGGGAGGGGGAGAGACCCAGTACTTC
size: .
length: 17
J: TRBJ2-5
V: TRBV27
D: TRBD2

CDR3: CASSQQGSYEQYF
DNA: TGTGCCAGCAGCCAACAGGGTTCCTACGAGCAGTACTTC
size: .
length: 13
J: TRBJ2-7
V: TRBV11-2
D: .

CDR3: CASRETGNYGYTF
DNA: TGTGCCAGCAGAGAGACAGGGAACTATGGCTACACCTTC
size: .
length: 13
J: TRBJ1-2
V: TRBV28
D: TRBD1

CDR3: CASSERQGRDNSPLHF
DNA: TGTGCCAGCAGTGAACGGCAGGGGAGGGATAATTCACCCCTCCACTTT
size: .
length: 16
J: TRBJ1-6
V: TRBV2
D: .

CDR3: CASSQEEVTGELFF
DNA: TGTGCCAGCAGCCAAGAAGAGGTCACCGGGGAGCTGTTTTTT
size: .
length: 14
J: TRBJ2-2
V: TRBV7-9
D: .

CDR3: CASSTGLGYTF
DNA: TGTGCCAGCAGTACGGGTCTTGGCTACACCTTC
size: few
length: 11
J: TRBJ1-2
V: TRBV6-5
D: .

CDR3: CASSFQQSNSPLHF
DNA: TGTGCCAGCAGCTTTCAACAGAGTAATTCACCCCTCCACTTT
size: .
length: 14
J: TRBJ1-6
V: TRBV7-2
D: .

CDR3: CASSKEGQANNQPQHF
DNA: TGTGCCAGCAGCAAAGAGGGACAGGCAAACAATCAGCCCCAGCATTTT
size: once
length: 16
J: TRBJ1-5
V: TRBV21-1
D: .

CDR3: CASSESFYNYGYTF
DNA: TGTGCCAGCAGTGAATCCTTTTATAACTATGGCTACACCTTC
size: .
length: 14
J: TRBJ1-2
V: TRBV6-1
D: .

CDR3: CASSTRGPYEQYF
DNA: TGTGCCAGTAGTACCAGGGGGCCATACGAGCAGTACTTC
size: .
length: 13
J: TRBJ2-7
V: TRBV19
D: TRBD1

CDR3: CASSLNQGAGYTF
DNA: TGTGCCAGCAGCTTAAATCAGGGGGCCGGCTACACCTTC
size: .
length: 13
J: TRBJ1-2
V: TRBV7-3
D: TRBD1

CDR3: CASSLVGTAYEQYF
DNA: TGTGCCAGCAGCTTAGTTGGGACAGCCTACGAGCAGTACTTC
size: .
length: 14
J: TRBJ2-7
V: TRBV11-2
D: TRBD1

CDR3: CASSNAGISGTDTQYF
DNA: TGTGCCAGTAGTAACGCCGGAATTAGTGGCACAGATACGCAGTATTTT
size: .
length: 16
J: TRBJ2-3
V: TRBV19
D: .

CDR3: CASTRTGLSQETQYF
DNA: TGTGCCAGCACTCGGACAGGGCTAAGTCAAGAGACCCAGTACTTC
size: few
length: 15
J: TRBJ2-5
V: TRBV27
D: TRBD1

CDR3: CASSVSLNTEAFF
DNA: TGTGCCAGCAGTGTTTCACTAAACACTGAAGCTTTCTTT
size: .
length: 13
J: TRBJ1-1
V: TRBV6-5
D: .

CDR3: CASSSHSSSGANVLTF
DNA: TGTGCCAGCAGTTCCCACAGTTCGTCTGGGGCCAACGTCCTGACTTTC
size: .
length: 16
J: TRBJ2-6
V: TRBV28
D: .

CDR3: CASSLVAGTYQPQHF
DNA: TGCGCCAGCAGCTTGGTGGCAGGGACGTATCAGCCCCAGCATTTT
size: once
length: 15
J: TRBJ1-5
V: TRBV5-1
D: .

CDR3: CASTQAGGGALRYNEQFF
DNA: TGTGCCAGTACTCAGGCGGGGGGTGGGGCCCTTCGATACAATGAGCAGTTCTTC
size: .
length: 18
J: TRBJ2-1
V: TRBV19
D: TRBD2

CDR3: CASSLSSGAGYNEQFF
DNA: TGTGCCAGCAGTTTATCCTCCGGGGCTGGGTACAATGAGCAGTTCTTC
size: few
length: 16
J: TRBJ2-1
V: TRBV27
D: .